The rows below give T cell receptor beta chains drawn from one sample of a study of regulatory T cells in long-lasting Graves disease. TCRdb re-derived calls from the multiplex PCR reads in MiXCR, one entry per CDR3 protein. The data contain around 400,000 distinct CDR3 sequences, around 15% of them singletons. Material: peripheral blood mononuclear cells (PBMCs), obtained at new diagnosis, from a patient treated with antithyroid drugs. These receptors came from a female donor with Graves disease. Both conserved end residues are part of each CDR3. The order of the fields is J gene, clone size, V gene, D gene, CDR3 DNA, CDR3 protein. A D gene is named only where the DNA matches it firmly. Rows may omit the clone size; those that give it use once, few, many or a size class.

>TRBJ2-2|many|TRBV7-3|TRBD2
TGTGCCAGCAGCCGATACAGTCTAGCGGCGAACACCGGGGAGCTGTTTTTT
CASSRYSLAANTGELFF
>TRBJ2-3|NA|TRBV12-3/TRBV12-4|TRBD1
TGTGCCAGCAACCCGGACAGGGGCCGAACAGATACGCAGTATTTT
CASNPDRGRTDTQYF
>TRBJ2-7|many|TRBV27|NA
TGTGCCAGCAGTCTAATCCCCGTCGCCCTCGGCCACGAGCAGTACTTC
CASSLIPVALGHEQYF
>TRBJ2-2|NA|TRBV10-3|NA
TGTGCCATCCGACACCACACCGGGGAGCTGTTTTTT
CAIRHHTGELFF
>TRBJ1-1|many|TRBV7-3|NA
TGTGCCAGCAGCTTAACCTCCGGGTCGCACACTGAAGCTTTCTTT
CASSLTSGSHTEAFF
>TRBJ1-1|NA|TRBV6-1|TRBD1
TGTGCCAGCAGTCCCTCCTTTAAAGACAGGGCTGGACCTGAAGCTTTCTTT
CASSPSFKDRAGPEAFF
>TRBJ1-1|many|TRBV12-3/TRBV12-4|TRBD1
TGTGCCAGCAGACCCAAACCGACAGGGCCCACTGAAGCTTTCTTT
CASRPKPTGPTEAFF
>TRBJ1-2|many|TRBV2|NA
TGTGCCAGCCCGGTTAACGCGTTGGGTGGCTACACCTTC
CASPVNALGGYTF
>TRBJ2-7|many|TRBV29-1|NA
TGCAGCGCTGGGAGGCTAGAGCCGTACGAGCAGTACTTC
CSAGRLEPYEQYF
>TRBJ1-5|many|TRBV12-3/TRBV12-4|NA
TGTGCCAGCAGCCCGGGACTGTCACGGGGGCCCCAGCATTTT
CASSPGLSRGPQHF
>TRBJ2-3|many|TRBV12-3/TRBV12-4|TRBD2
TGTGCCAGCAGAGGACTAGCGGGGGAGAGGTATTTT
CASRGLAGERYF
>TRBJ1-2|few|TRBV5-1|NA
TGCGCCAGCAGCTTGGGGGGGGGACTCCTACCCAACTATGGCTACACCTTC
CASSLGGGLLPNYGYTF
>TRBJ2-1|many|TRBV7-2|NA
TGTGCCAGCAGCTTAGATTTCGGGCAGCACAATGAGCAGTTCTTC
CASSLDFGQHNEQFF
>TRBJ1-6|few|TRBV18|NA
TGTGCCAGCTCACAATCGGGGGGCGCGGGTTCACCCCTCCACTTT
CASSQSGGAGSPLHF
>TRBJ2-2|NA|TRBV19|TRBD2
TGTGCCAGTAAAGAAAAAGCGGGGGGGAGTACCGGGGAGCTGTTTTTT
CASKEKAGGSTGELFF
>TRBJ2-5|many|TRBV3-1|NA
TGTGCCAGCAGCCAAGTCCCAGGACTCACGCAAGAGACCCAGTACTTC
CASSQVPGLTQETQYF
>TRBJ2-2|NA|TRBV11-2|NA
TGTGCCAGCAGCTTCCGGTCAGGGGGGAACGGGGAGCTGTTTTTT
CASSFRSGGNGELFF
>TRBJ2-7|NA|TRBV11-2|TRBD1
TGTGCCAGCAGCTTTAAGCGCTGGGGCCGGGACAGGGAAGGCTACGAGCAGTACTTC
CASSFKRWGRDREGYEQYF
>TRBJ1-1|NA|TRBV29-1|NA
TGCAGCGTTGTGAGGGGGTATGGCACTGGAGCTTTCTTT
CSVVRGYGTGAFF
>TRBJ2-3|many|TRBV7-3|NA
TGTGCCAGCAGCCTAGGACGGGACACAGATACGCAGTATTTT
CASSLGRDTDTQYF
>TRBJ2-7|many|TRBV20-1|NA
TGCAGTGCAACATACAGGGAGAGCTCCTACGAGCAGTACTTC
CSATYRESSYEQYF
>TRBJ1-4|NA|TRBV12-3/TRBV12-4|NA
TGTGCCAGCAGTTTGCTCGACGTAAAACTGTTTTTT
CASSLLDVKLFF
>TRBJ2-1|NA|TRBV30|NA
TGTGCCTGGAGTTCTGGGGATTCCTACAATGAGCAGTTCTTC
CAWSSGDSYNEQFF